One and the same sample provided the 8 T cell receptor beta chains below, sequenced in a study of blood T cell repertoires in COVID-19. Profiled with immunoSEQ multiplex PCR; TCRdb holds only in-frame clones, not every one. The data hold around 170,000 clones, with around 86% observed a single time. Specimen: PBMCs or T cells enriched from blood (not recorded which). All receptors derive from a woman in her thirties who had recovered from COVID-19.

The chain carries TRBV28 and TRBJ1-1; possibly TRBD1 for D (6 bases). This CDR3 contains 10 residues. V shed 8 bases and J shed 7 bases, with 8 bases lying between them. Germline V lookup: CDR1 MDHEN, CDR2 SYDVKM. The CDR3 region is CASGGVEAFF. DNA of the CDR3: TGTGCCAGCGGGGGCGTTGAAGCTTTCTTT.

This sequence joins TRBV2 and TRBJ2-5; 10 bases agree with TRBD2. The CDR3 loop spans 17 amino acids. Per germline, CDR1 SNHLY and CDR2 FYNNEI. J lost 2 bases, V lost 7 bases, and 13 bases had no gene match. The CDR3 DNA follows: TGTGCCAGCACTCGAAGAGTAAGACTAGCGGGTCAAGAGACCCAGTACTTC. Translated, it gives CASTRRVRLAGQETQYF.

The V call is TRBV7-8, the J call TRBJ2-1; possible D gene TRBD2, 5 bases. Germline CDR1 is SGHVS and CDR2 is FQNEAQ. The CDR3 contains 17 residues. Trimming removed 1 base at V and 6 bases at J, with 19 bases between. The CDR3, as DNA: TGTGCCAGCAGCTTAGTTGTCGGACTCGACCTTCTCAATGAGCAGTTCTTC. This codes for CASSLVVGLDLLNEQFF.

The chain has TRBV5-6 and TRBJ1-4, with unresolved D. Deletions cut 1 base from V and 11 bases from J, with 9 bases between. In germline, CDR1 is SGHDT, CDR2 YYEEEE. The CDR3 has 12 residues. The CDR3 protein is CASSLSGIKLFF. CDR3 coding DNA: TGTGCCAGCAGCTTGTCGGGGATCAAACTGTTTTTT.

The DNA for the CDR3 is TGCGCCAGCAGCTTACGGACTAGCGGGAACACCGGGGAGCTGTTTTTT. It translates to CASSLRTSGNTGELFF. This chain connects TRBV5-1 to TRBJ2-2, with 10 bases that match TRBD2. CDR1 SGHRS and CDR2 YFSETQ come from the germline V gene. Unmatched junction bases numbered 2, after V lost 2 bases and J lost 1 base. CDR3 length equals 16 residues.

This chain joins TRBV3-1 (or the pseudogene TRBV3-2) and TRBJ2-7; 13 bases align to TRBD2. This CDR3 has 14 amino acids. The ends lost 4 bases at V and 5 bases at J; junction bases unmatched: 2. CDR1 and CDR2 from the germline V gene are LGHDT and YNNKEL (reference sequence). The CDR3 spells CASSPTSGRDEQYF. The CDR3, as DNA: TGTGCCAGCAGCCCCACTAGCGGGAGGGACGAGCAGTACTTC.

The rearrangement links TRBV28 to TRBJ1-1; 7 bases are shared with TRBD1. Germline trimming cut 6 bases from V and 1 base from J; bases unmatched to any gene: 8. Germline V CDR1 and CDR2: MDHEN, SYDVKM. This CDR3 is built from 15 residues. CDR3 residues: CASRGRTGPNTEAFF. CDR3 DNA: TGTGCCAGCAGGGGGAGGACAGGACCGAACACTGAAGCTTTCTTT.

V and J are TRBV11-2 and TRBJ2-3; TRBD2 matches 7 bases. J lost 2 bases, V lost 1 base, and 9 bases had no gene match. The germline gives CDR1 SGHAT, CDR2 FQNNGV. The CDR3 totals 17 residues. The CDR3: CASSLGIGLAATDTQYF. In DNA form, the CDR3 reads TGTGCCAGCAGCTTAGGTATAGGTCTAGCGGCCACAGATACGCAGTATTTT.